A single sample is the source of the 7 T cell receptor beta chains below, sequenced in a study of radiotherapy plus CTLA-4 blockade in lung cancer. The assay was immunoSEQ multiplex PCR, and TCRdb's table has in-frame clones only and misses some. The sample includes roughly 76,000 clones, less than 85% seen only once; the top ten take approximately 9.9%. Sequences were derived from peripheral blood, sampled from a patient treated with radiotherapy plus ipilimumab. The receptor source for this set is a human donor with non-small cell lung cancer whose response to radiotherapy plus ipilimumab could not be evaluated.

The chain couples TRBV18 to TRBJ2-3; tentatively, D is TRBD1 (5 bases). The length of the CDR3 is 18 residues. V gave up 3 bases and J gave up 2 bases, with 21 bases separating them. Germline-derived CDR1 and CDR2 are KGHSH and LQKENI. In nucleotides, the CDR3 is TGTGCCAGCTCACCGAGGCCCCTGACAGTGACACCCACAGATACGCAGTATTTT. Amino acids: CASSPRPLTVTPTDTQYF.

A few counts support this clone. The V call is TRBV5-5, the J call TRBJ2-1; 13 positions agree with TRBD2. CDR3 length: 17 amino acids. CDR1 and CDR2 (germline): SGHKS, YYEKEE (reference sequence). V was clipped by 2 bases and J by 8 bases; unmatched bases: 10. The CDR3: CASSFSRTSGGADEQFF. CDR3 nucleotide sequence: TGTGCCAGCAGCTTCAGTCGCACTAGCGGGGGGGCAGATGAGCAGTTCTTC.

The CDR3 DNA reads as TGTGCCAGCAGCCGCTTAGGACCGGGGGGGACCGAGCAGTACTTC. It specifies CASSRLGPGGTEQYF. The chain employs TRBV7-8 and TRBJ2-7; 8 positions match TRBD2. The CDR3 runs 15 residues. Germline CDR1 is SGHVS and CDR2 is FQNEAQ. Trimming removed 5 bases from V and 6 bases from J; junction bases left unmatched: 12.

The chain is built from TRBV6-5 and TRBJ1-1; D perhaps matches TRBD1 (5 bases). Germline values: CDR1 MNHEY, CDR2 SVGAGI. Trimming shortened V by 0 bases and J by 5 bases, and 13 bases separated the two germline ends. The CDR3 totals 15 residues. The CDR3 is CASSYSGAGGTEAFF. Here the CDR3 DNA reads TGTGCCAGCAGTTACTCAGGGGCGGGGGGAACTGAAGCTTTCTTT.

The chain joins TRBV7-3 to TRBJ2-2, with 11 bases that match TRBD2. CDR3 length: 15 residues. Germline V lookup: CDR1 SGHTA, CDR2 FQGTGA. With V trimmed by 5 bases and J by 5 bases, 4 bases remained unmatched. CDR3 amino acids: CASSGSSGGTGELFF. The CDR3 DNA sequence: TGTGCCAGCAGCGGCTCTAGCGGGGGGACCGGGGAGCTGTTTTTT.

J is TRBJ2-4 and V is TRBV4-1, with a possible D match to TRBD1 (5 bases). Germline CDR1 reads MGHRA; CDR2 reads YSYEKL. This CDR3 contains 15 residues. V was trimmed by 3 bases and J by 0 bases, leaving 9 bases between them. The chain's CDR3 is CASSQGLLAKNIQYF. The CDR3 bases are TGCGCCAGCAGCCAGGGGCTACTAGCCAAAAACATTCAGTACTTC.

This clone was picked up one time. The V call is TRBV30, the J call TRBJ2-7, with TRBD2 as a possible D gene (5 bases). This CDR3 spans 13 amino acids. Germline V lookup: CDR1 GTSNPN, CDR2 SVGIG (reference sequence). Trimming cost V 0 bases and J 7 bases, with 13 bases left between them. The CDR3 bases are TGTGCCTGGAGTGTACGGTCTAGCAGTGAGCAGTACTTC. This gives the protein CAWSVRSSSEQYF.